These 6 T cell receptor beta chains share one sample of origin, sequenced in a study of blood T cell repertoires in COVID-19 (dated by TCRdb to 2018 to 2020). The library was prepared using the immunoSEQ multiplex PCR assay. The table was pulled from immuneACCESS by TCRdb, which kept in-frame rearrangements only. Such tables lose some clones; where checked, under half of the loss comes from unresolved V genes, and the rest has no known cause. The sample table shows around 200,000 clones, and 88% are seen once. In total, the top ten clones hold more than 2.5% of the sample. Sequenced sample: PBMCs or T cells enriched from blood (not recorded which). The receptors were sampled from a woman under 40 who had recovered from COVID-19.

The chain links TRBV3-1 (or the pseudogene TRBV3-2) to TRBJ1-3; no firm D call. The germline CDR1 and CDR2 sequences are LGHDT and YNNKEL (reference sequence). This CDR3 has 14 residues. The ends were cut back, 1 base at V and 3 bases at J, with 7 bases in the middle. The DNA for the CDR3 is TGTGCCAGCAGCCAAGTCTTCAGTGGAAACACCATATATTTT. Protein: CASSQVFSGNTIYF.

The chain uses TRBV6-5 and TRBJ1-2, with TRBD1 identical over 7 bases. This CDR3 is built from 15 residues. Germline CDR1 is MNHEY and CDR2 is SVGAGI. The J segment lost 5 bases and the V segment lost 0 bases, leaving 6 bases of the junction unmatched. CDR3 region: CASSYSQGDWYGYTF. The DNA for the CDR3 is TGTGCCAGCAGTTACTCCCAGGGGGATTGGTATGGCTACACCTTC.

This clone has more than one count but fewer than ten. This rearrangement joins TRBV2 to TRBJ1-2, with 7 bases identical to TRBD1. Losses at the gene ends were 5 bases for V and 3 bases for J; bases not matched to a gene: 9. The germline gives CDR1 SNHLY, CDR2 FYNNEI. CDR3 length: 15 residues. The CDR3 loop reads CASSPNLTGDYGYTF. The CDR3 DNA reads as TGTGCCAGCAGTCCCAACTTAACAGGGGACTATGGCTACACCTTC. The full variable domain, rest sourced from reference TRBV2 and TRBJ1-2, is EPEVTQTPSHQVTQMGQEVILRCVPISNHLYFYWYRQILGQKVEFLVSFYNNEISEKSEIFDDQFSVERPDGSNFTLKIRSTKLEDSAMYFCASSPNLTGDYGYTFGSGTRLTVV.

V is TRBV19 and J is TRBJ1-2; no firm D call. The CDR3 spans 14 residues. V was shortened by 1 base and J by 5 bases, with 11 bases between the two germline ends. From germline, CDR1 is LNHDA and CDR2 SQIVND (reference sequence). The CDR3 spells CASSIGPGWYGYTF. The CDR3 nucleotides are TGTGCCAGTAGTATAGGACCGGGTTGGTATGGCTACACCTTC. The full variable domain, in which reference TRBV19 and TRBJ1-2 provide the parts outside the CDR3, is DGGITQSPKYLFRKEGQNVTLSCEQNLNHDAMYWYRQDPGQGLRLIYYSQIVNDFQKGDIAEGYSVSREKKESFPLTVTSAQKNPTAFYLCASSIGPGWYGYTFGSGTRLTVV.

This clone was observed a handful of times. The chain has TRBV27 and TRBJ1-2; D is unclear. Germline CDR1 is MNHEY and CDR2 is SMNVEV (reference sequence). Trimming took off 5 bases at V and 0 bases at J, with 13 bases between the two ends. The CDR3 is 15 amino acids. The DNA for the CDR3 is TGTGCCAGCAGTGGAGGGCAGCTAGCTAACTATGGCTACACCTTC. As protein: CASSGGQLANYGYTF.

The DNA of the CDR3 is TGTGCCAGCAGCAAAAGCCCAGCGGGGGGGGCAGATACGCAGTATTTT. It encodes CASSKSPAGGADTQYF. The genes are TRBV7-3 and TRBJ2-3, with 10 bases fitting TRBD2. This CDR3 is 16 amino acids long. CDR1 and CDR2 from the germline V gene are SGHTA and FQGTGA. V lost 5 bases, J lost 4 bases, and 9 bases stayed unmatched. Drawing the rest from reference TRBV7-3 and TRBJ2-3, the complete variable domain is GAGVSQTPSNKVTEKGKYVELRCDPISGHTALYWYRQSLGQGPEFLIYFQGTGAADDSGLPNDRFFAVRPEGSVSTLKIQRTERGDSAVYLCASSKSPAGGADTQYFGPGTRLTVL.